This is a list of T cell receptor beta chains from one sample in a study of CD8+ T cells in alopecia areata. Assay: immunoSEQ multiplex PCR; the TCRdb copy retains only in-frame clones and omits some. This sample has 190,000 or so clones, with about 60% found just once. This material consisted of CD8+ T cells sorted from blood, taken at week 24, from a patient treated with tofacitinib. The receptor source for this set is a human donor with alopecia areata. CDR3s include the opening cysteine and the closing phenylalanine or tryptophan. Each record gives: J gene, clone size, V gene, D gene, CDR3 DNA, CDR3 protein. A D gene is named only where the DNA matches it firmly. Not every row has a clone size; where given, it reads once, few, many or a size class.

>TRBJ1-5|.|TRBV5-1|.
TGCGCCAGCAGCTTGTATGGGGACAGCAATCAGCCCCAGCATTTT
CASSLYGDSNQPQHF
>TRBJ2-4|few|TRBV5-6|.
TGTGCCAGCAGCTCCCAGCGAGACATTCAGTACTTC
CASSSQRDIQYF
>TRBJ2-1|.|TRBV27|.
TGTGCCAGCAGTTTATCAGGTAACAATGAGCAGTTCTTC
CASSLSGNNEQFF
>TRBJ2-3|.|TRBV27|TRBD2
TGTGCCAGCAGTGTAATCGGGAGGCCCACAGATACGCAGTATTTT
CASSVIGRPTDTQYF
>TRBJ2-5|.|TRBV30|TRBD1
TGTGCCTACGCGGACAGGACGGAGGAGACCCAGTACTTC
CAYADRTEETQYF
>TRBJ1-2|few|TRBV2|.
TGTGCCAGCAGTGACGGGACGTCCTATGGCTACACCTTC
CASSDGTSYGYTF
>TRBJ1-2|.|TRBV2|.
TGTGCCAGCAGTGAAGTTACAGGGTATTATTATAGCTATGGCTACACCTTC
CASSEVTGYYYSYGYTF
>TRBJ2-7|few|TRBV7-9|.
TGTGCCAGCAGCTCAGCCGACGGAGTCTACGAGCAGTACTTC
CASSSADGVYEQYF
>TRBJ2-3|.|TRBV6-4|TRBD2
TGTGCCAGCAGTACCGGGACTAGCGCCGATACGCAGTATTTT
CASSTGTSADTQYF
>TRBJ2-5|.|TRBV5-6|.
TGTGCCAGCAGCCCCCAGGGGTGGGGGGAGACCCAGTACTTC
CASSPQGWGETQYF
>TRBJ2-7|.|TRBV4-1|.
TGCGCCAGCAGCCAAGAATCCCACTACGAGCAGTACTTC
CASSQESHYEQYF
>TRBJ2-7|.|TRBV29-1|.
TGCAGCGTTGGAAATAGGCAGGGTGGCTACGAGCAGTACTTC
CSVGNRQGGYEQYF